Below, 30 T cell receptor beta chains from the same sample are listed, as sequenced in a study of control samples from healthy donors and cancer patients. The table came from immunoSEQ multiplex PCR; TCRdb's copy has only in-frame clones and leaves some out. In the table there are about 84,000 clones, more than 65% of which are singletons. Sequencing was done on a sample of PBMCs. The origin of the receptors is a man in his 60s with head and neck cancer.

This clone occurred many times. This chain links TRBV5-5 with TRBJ2-1; either TRBD1 or TRBD2 may supply D (5 bases each). The CDR3 runs to 15 residues. Trimming removed 6 bases at V and 3 bases at J, with 16 bases between. Germline loops: CDR1 SGHKS, CDR2 YYEKEE (reference sequence). CDR3: CASILGAGIYNEQFF. In DNA form, the CDR3 reads TGTGCCAGCATACTCGGGGCAGGCATCTACAATGAGCAGTTCTTC.

The chain carries TRBV19 and TRBJ2-1; 7 bases match TRBD2. This CDR3 is 16 amino acids long. With V trimmed by 3 bases and J by 0 bases, 5 bases remained unmatched. Looked up from germline, CDR1 is LNHDA and CDR2 is SQIVND (reference sequence). The CDR3 DNA sequence: TGTGCCAGTAGTATCTACGGGGGGAGCTCCTACAATGAGCAGTTCTTC. It translates to CASSIYGGSSYNEQFF.

Concerning this clone: The germline gene is not matched at one end of the junction; a read error may be the cause. CDR3 protein: CAGSQEASRGQFF. CDR3 nucleotides: TGTGCCGGCAGCCAAGAAGCTAGCCGAGGGCAGTTCTTC. V and J are TRBV3-1 (or the pseudogene TRBV3-2) and TRBJ2-1; maybe TRBD2 (5 bases). The CDR3 totals 13 residues. Germline CDR1 LGHDT, CDR2 YNNKEL (reference sequence).

The chain is built from TRBV5-4 and TRBJ2-7; tentatively, D is TRBD2 (6 bases). Trimming removed 3 bases at V and 10 bases at J, with 14 bases between. Germline V gives CDR1 SGHNT, CDR2 YYREEE (reference sequence). This CDR3 region has 12 residues. CDR3 loop: CASSWGTDDQYF. The CDR3 region has the DNA TGTGCCAGCAGCTGGGGGACTGATGATCAGTACTTC.

The genes are TRBV14 and TRBJ2-2; TRBD2 aligns across 8 bases. Germline CDR1 and CDR2: SGHDN and FVKESK. This CDR3 has 17 residues. The trim removed 4 bases at V and 6 bases at J, leaving 13 bases unmatched. CDR3 sequence: CASSLEIAGLGAGELFF. In DNA form, the CDR3 reads TGTGCCAGCAGCCTGGAGATAGCGGGACTAGGGGCCGGGGAGCTGTTTTTT. Full variable domain (rest looked up from reference TRBV14 and TRBJ2-2): EAGVTQFPSHSVIEKGQTVTLRCDPISGHDNLYWYRRVMGKEIKFLLHFVKESKQDESGMPNNRFLAERTGGTYSTLKVQPAELEDSGVYFCASSLEIAGLGAGELFFGEGSRLTVL.

The rearrangement links TRBV7-9 to TRBJ2-1, with D uncertain. Germline V lookup: CDR1 SEHNR, CDR2 FQNEAQ (reference sequence). V lost 3 bases and J 9 bases, leaving 9 bases between the germline ends. The CDR3 sequence is 12 residues long. CDR3 residues: CASSFTGGEQFF. The CDR3 DNA is TGTGCCAGCAGCTTTACCGGCGGTGAGCAGTTCTTC.

The CDR3 loop reads CASSQIGLIYNEQFF. CDR3 DNA: TGTGCCAGTAGCCAGATCGGACTAATTTACAATGAGCAGTTCTTC. This sequence joins TRBV19 and TRBJ2-1; tentatively, D is TRBD2 (6 bases). Germline V gene lookup returns CDR1 LNHDA and CDR2 SQIVND (reference sequence). The CDR3 covers 15 residues. V was shortened by 6 bases and J by 4 bases, with 16 bases between the two germline ends.

The chain carries TRBV5-5 and TRBJ2-1, with 13 bases aligning to TRBD2. This CDR3 comprises 18 residues. Germline CDR1 SGHKS, CDR2 YYEKEE (reference sequence). With V trimmed by 4 bases and J by 6 bases, 13 bases remained unmatched. The CDR3 region is CASSRTGSGTSGINEQFF. CDR3 nucleotide sequence: TGTGCCAGCAGCCGTACCGGCTCGGGGACTAGCGGGATCAATGAGCAGTTCTTC. Variable domain in full (rest from reference TRBV5-5 and TRBJ2-1): DAGVTQSPTHLIKTRGQQVTLRCSPISGHKSVSWYQQVLGQGPQFIFQYYEKEERGRGNFPDRFSARQFPNYSSELNVNALLLGDSALYLCASSRTGSGTSGINEQFFGPGTRLTVL.

This chain uses TRBV20-1 with TRBJ2-1, with TRBD2 as a possible D gene (6 bases). In germline, CDR1 is DFQATT, CDR2 SNEGSKA (reference sequence). CDR3 length equals 15 residues. The V end lost 3 bases, the J end lost 2 bases, and 14 bases lay between the germline ends. The CDR3 reads CSASKGGATYNEQFF. CDR3 nucleotide sequence: TGCAGTGCTAGTAAAGGCGGGGCTACCTACAATGAGCAGTTCTTC.

This chain uses TRBV7-9 with TRBJ2-7; possibly TRBD1 or TRBD2 for D (5 bases each). Trimming cost V 2 bases and J 5 bases, with 13 bases left between them. The CDR3 has 14 amino acids. Germline loops: CDR1 SEHNR, CDR2 FQNEAQ (reference sequence). CDR3 coding DNA: TGTGCCAGCAGCTTATCCGGGACCCCTGACGAGCAGTACTTC. Protein: CASSLSGTPDEQYF.

The genes are TRBV2 and TRBJ1-5; D perhaps matches TRBD1 (5 bases). Germline V lookup: CDR1 SNHLY, CDR2 FYNNEI. CDR3 length: 15 residues. V dropped 5 bases and J dropped 0 bases, with 11 bases sitting between them. Written as DNA, the CDR3 is TGTGCCAGCAGTCCCGGGACGGATAGCAATCAGCCCCAGCATTTT. As protein: CASSPGTDSNQPQHF. The variable domain in full, with the rest retrieved from reference TRBV2 and TRBJ1-5, is EPEVTQTPSHQVTQMGQEVILRCVPISNHLYFYWYRQILGQKVEFLVSFYNNEISEKSEIFDDQFSVERPDGSNFTLKIRSTKLEDSAMYFCASSPGTDSNQPQHFGDGTRLSIL.

The rearrangement joins TRBV7-8 to TRBJ2-3; no clear D. The germline CDR1 and CDR2 sequences are SGHVS and FQNEAQ. The CDR3 totals 12 residues. Trimming removed 1 base from V and 3 bases from J, with 2 bases in between. Here the CDR3 DNA reads TGTGCCAGCAGCTTAGGAACAGATACGCAGTATTTT. Translation gives CASSLGTDTQYF.

This clone was detected once. The chain links TRBV5-1 to TRBJ2-2; D is unclear. The CDR3 has 14 amino acids. Germline lookup yields CDR1 SGHRS and CDR2 YFSETQ. The V and J ends lost 0 bases and 5 bases respectively, with 8 bases between them. CDR3: CASSLVEGTGELFF. CDR3 bases: TGCGCCAGCAGCTTGGTAGAAGGGACCGGGGAGCTGTTTTTT.

The chain is built from TRBV11-2 and TRBJ2-1; 7 nucleotides line up with TRBD2. The CDR3 has 16 residues. The ends lost 3 bases at V and 7 bases at J; junction bases unmatched: 12. Germline lookup yields CDR1 SGHAT and CDR2 FQNNGV. The chain's CDR3 is CASSFRRLPAGNEQFF. The CDR3 DNA sequence: TGTGCCAGCAGCTTTCGTAGGTTACCAGCGGGGAATGAGCAGTTCTTC.

The chain is built from TRBV3-1 (or the pseudogene TRBV3-2) and TRBJ2-3, with D perhaps matching TRBD2 (6 bases). Trimming pared 0 bases from V and 2 bases from J, leaving 12 bases between. The CDR3 runs to 16 residues. CDR1 and CDR2 from the germline V gene are LGHDT and YNNKEL (reference sequence). The CDR3: CASSQDPWRDTDTQYF. The CDR3 region has the DNA TGTGCCAGCAGCCAAGATCCCTGGCGGGACACAGATACGCAGTATTTT.

This chain links TRBV6-5 with TRBJ1-6; no firm D call. V was shortened by 2 bases and J by 11 bases, with 19 bases between the two germline ends. The CDR3 spans 16 residues. Germline CDR1 reads MNHEY; CDR2 reads SVGAGI. CDR3 amino acids: CASSYTGLGLVTPLHF. The CDR3 DNA follows: TGTGCCAGCAGTTACACCGGGCTTGGGTTGGTTACACCCCTCCACTTT.

V usage is TRBV7-9 and J usage is TRBJ2-3; D possibly matches TRBD1 or TRBD2 (6 bases each). Germline lookup yields CDR1 SEHNR and CDR2 FQNEAQ (reference sequence). The CDR3 consists of 18 residues. Trimming removed 7 bases at V and 4 bases at J, with 27 bases between. The CDR3 DNA sequence: TGTGCCAGCACCCGTCTCCGTCGATTAAGGGGGGTGGCAGATACGCAGTATTTT. Amino acids: CASTRLRRLRGVADTQYF.

This sequence joins TRBV6-6 and TRBJ1-1; D unclear. V was clipped by 4 bases and J by 11 bases, with 23 bases between them. In germline, CDR1 is MNHNY, CDR2 SVGAGI (reference sequence). This CDR3 comprises 15 residues. CDR3 sequence (DNA): TGTGCCAGCAGTTCTATGGTCCTTGGTGAGGTGTGGGCTTTCTTT. Amino acids: CASSSMVLGEVWAFF.

The V and J genes are TRBV10-3 and TRBJ2-3; D gene ambiguous. Germline V lookup: CDR1 ENHRY, CDR2 SYGVKD. V shed 4 bases and J shed 2 bases, with 10 bases lying between them. The CDR3 is 14 residues long. The CDR3 region has the DNA TGTGCCATCAGTGTAATACAGACCACAGATACGCAGTATTTT. Protein product: CAISVIQTTDTQYF.

This clone was counted between two and nine times. The chain employs TRBV27 and TRBJ1-4; the D is unclear. This CDR3 contains 16 residues. Per germline, CDR1 MNHEY and CDR2 SMNVEV (reference sequence). Trimming left V 1 base short and J 4 bases short, with 13 bases between. The CDR3 DNA sequence: TGTGCCAGCAGTTTATACCCCCCGGCCAGTAATGAAAAACTGTTTTTT. Translation: CASSLYPPASNEKLFF.

J is TRBJ2-2 and V is TRBV25-1; D is possibly TRBD1 (6 bases). Trimming stripped 5 bases from V and 6 bases from J, with 16 bases between. This CDR3 is 15 amino acids long. The V gene's germline CDR1 is MGHDK and CDR2 SYGVNS. CDR3 coding DNA: TGTGCCAGCAGTCCAGGACAGCTTAGGGCCGGGGAGCTGTTTTTT. Translated, it gives CASSPGQLRAGELFF.

This clone occurred a few times. The chain employs TRBV2 and TRBJ1-5, with D tentatively TRBD1 (6 bases). The CDR3 is 14 amino acids. V was shortened by 7 bases and J by 0 bases, with 10 bases between the two germline ends. The germline V gene has CDR1 SNHLY and CDR2 FYNNEI. The CDR3 sequence is CASKGTYSNQPQHF. The CDR3 region has the DNA TGTGCCAGCAAGGGGACATATAGCAATCAGCCCCAGCATTTT.

This chain connects TRBV9 to TRBJ2-2; weak D call: TRBD2 (6 bases). Trimming cost V 0 bases and J 4 bases, with 13 bases left between them. This CDR3 has 16 amino acids. In germline, CDR1 is SGDLS, CDR2 YYNGEE. The CDR3 bases are TGTGCCAGCAGCGTAGGTTCTCTAGCGACCACCGGGGAGCTGTTTTTT. Its protein product is CASSVGSLATTGELFF.

The CDR3 coding sequence is TGTGCCAGCAGTTACGCTCCCCCGGGTGGAACTGAAGCTTTCTTT. Translation: CASSYAPPGGTEAFF. The chain combines TRBV6-6 with TRBJ1-1; D is ambiguous. The V gene's germline CDR1 is MNHNY and CDR2 SVGAGI (reference sequence). The CDR3 loop spans 15 amino acids. V was cut by 2 bases and J by 5 bases, with 15 bases left in between.

This clone was counted between two and nine times. The V and J genes are TRBV5-4 and TRBJ2-1; TRBD2 matches 14 bases. With 3 bases clipped from V and 9 bases from J, the junction kept 5 bases outside the gene matches. Germline V gene data show CDR1 as SGHNT and CDR2 as YYREEE (reference sequence). The CDR3 contains 15 residues. The DNA of the CDR3 is TGTGCCAGCAGCTCGGGACTAGCGGGAGATGGTGAGCAGTTCTTC. This encodes CASSSGLAGDGEQFF.

V and J are TRBV12-3 or TRBV12-4 and TRBJ2-2; D is undetermined. V lost 5 bases and J 0 bases, leaving 1 base between the germline ends. This CDR3 comprises 12 residues. CDR3 sequence: CASSPNTGELFF. DNA for the CDR3: TGTGCCAGCAGTCCGAACACCGGGGAGCTGTTTTTT.

This rearrangement joins TRBV5-1 to TRBJ2-5, with D unresolved. The germline CDR1 and CDR2 sequences are SGHRS and YFSETQ. This CDR3 region has 12 residues. Trimming pared 1 base from V and 4 bases from J, leaving 5 bases between. The CDR3: CASSLPAETQYF. The CDR3 nucleotides are TGCGCCAGCAGCTTGCCAGCAGAGACCCAGTACTTC.

This clone occurred a few times. V and J are TRBV5-4 and TRBJ1-1; D not resolved. CDR3 length: 12 residues. The V gene lost 5 bases and the J gene lost 8 bases, with 13 bases spanning the gap. The germline CDR1 and CDR2 sequences are SGHNT and YYREEE (reference sequence). The chain's CDR3 is CASSLPNGEAFF. CDR3 coding DNA: TGTGCCAGCAGTTTGCCCAATGGGGAAGCTTTCTTT.

This chain uses TRBV10-3 with TRBJ2-1, with D perhaps matching TRBD1 (6 bases). Germline loops: CDR1 ENHRY, CDR2 SYGVKD. The CDR3 has 16 residues. V was trimmed by 4 bases and J by 8 bases, leaving 21 bases between them. The CDR3 bases are TGTGCCATCAGTGCCCCACTAGGAAGGGGGTACTATGAGCAGTTCTTC. Translation: CAISAPLGRGYYEQFF.

The genes are TRBV5-1 and TRBJ2-1; TRBD2 matches at 8 bases. CDR1 is SGHRS and CDR2 is YFSETQ in the germline V gene. Trimming at V came to 2 bases and at J to 7 bases, leaving 5 bases not matched to a gene. The CDR3 consists of 14 residues. CDR3 loop: CASSFGTSANEQFF. The CDR3 bases are TGCGCCAGCAGCTTCGGGACTAGTGCTAATGAGCAGTTCTTC.